This T cell receptor beta chain was sequenced during a study of T cells in Graves' hyperthyroidism and ophthalmopathy. Study-level results: Among clonotypes expanded in thyroid above 0.001, most were also found in blood. A model using 13 V-J features told ophthalmopathy apart from stable hyperthyroidism. With a median lead of about six months before onset, the model predicted ophthalmopathy.

Of note for this clonotype: The antigen remains undetermined.

Amplified regions were TCR beta CDR3 sequences from RNA transcripts. In the first-round RT-PCR of the TCR CDR3, the HTBI primer set was used. TCRdb re-derived calls from the multiplex PCR reads in MiXCR, one entry per CDR3 protein. There are roughly 720,000 distinct CDR3 sequences in the sample; roughly 17% occur only once, and 15% to 19% lies in the top ten. Specimen: blood. This receptor was obtained from a man aged 50-60 years with Graves' hyperthyroidism.

CDR3 region: CASQSLVSHLAKNIQYF. In DNA, the CDR3 is TGTGCCAGTCAATCGTTGGTGTCGCACCTAGCCAAAAACATTCAGTACTTC. The J gene is TRBJ2-4, the V gene TRBV7-2, with D unclear. The CDR3 contains 17 residues. V lost 9 bases and J 0 bases, leaving 21 bases between the germline ends. Germline V CDR1 and CDR2: SGHTA, FQGNSA.